The 29 T cell receptor beta chains below were found in one sample sequenced in a study of blood T cell repertoires in COVID-19. Assay used: immunoSEQ multiplex PCR; TCRdb lists only in-frame clones, some missing. The profile covers 130,000 or so clones, with around 82% appearing a single time and approximately 5.8% taken by the ten largest. The sample consisted of peripheral blood. The receptors come from a man older than 75 with active or convalescent COVID-19.

The rearrangement links TRBV19 to TRBJ2-2, with 7 bases matching TRBD2. The CDR3 consists of 15 residues. The junction had 10 bases not matched to a gene; V was cut back by 11 bases and J by 1 base. Germline assignment: CDR1 LNHDA and CDR2 SQIVND (reference sequence). The CDR3 loop is CASRERGLNTGELFF. The CDR3 region has the DNA TGTGCCTCCCGGGAGCGGGGATTGAACACCGGGGAGCTGTTTTTT.

Details on this clone: The same CDR3 is also encoded by other DNA sequences in this sample. V gene TRBV6-5 combines with J gene TRBJ1-2, with D tentatively TRBD1 (6 bases). CDR1 is MNHEY and CDR2 is SVGAGI in the germline V gene. The length of the CDR3 is 16 residues. The germline V and J ends were trimmed by 3 bases and 1 base, with 15 bases remaining between them. The CDR3 coding sequence is TGTGCCAGCAGTTATTCCGGCCAGGGGATTAACTATGGCTACACCTTC. It yields the protein CASSYSGQGINYGYTF.

The genes are TRBV7-9 and TRBJ2-7; 13 nucleotides line up with TRBD2. Germline values: CDR1 SEHNR, CDR2 FQNEAQ (reference sequence). The trim removed 5 bases at V and 6 bases at J, leaving 10 bases unmatched. The CDR3 sequence is 16 residues long. The CDR3 loop reads CASSRPMGLAGFEQYF. CDR3 bases: TGTGCCAGCAGCCGCCCTATGGGACTAGCGGGGTTCGAGCAGTACTTC.

V gene TRBV19 combines with J gene TRBJ1-5; D gene ambiguous. V was cut by 7 bases and J by 7 bases, with 17 bases left in between. The germline CDR1 and CDR2 sequences are LNHDA and SQIVND (reference sequence). The CDR3 has 14 amino acids. The CDR3 reads CASNPAVRGQPQHF. The CDR3 bases are TGTGCCAGTAACCCCGCGGTCCGAGGACAGCCCCAGCATTTT.

The chain combines TRBV9 with TRBJ2-7, with a tentative D call TRBD2 (5 bases). The V gene's germline CDR1 is SGDLS and CDR2 YYNGEE. The V gene lost 4 bases and the J gene lost 0 bases, with 14 bases spanning the gap. CDR3 length: 15 residues. The CDR3 coding sequence is TGTGCCAGCAGCTCCCATCCGGGGAGCTCCTACGAGCAGTACTTC. Translating it yields CASSSHPGSSYEQYF.

J is TRBJ2-5 and V is TRBV5-1; unclear D gene. This CDR3 region has 15 residues. Trimming stripped 4 bases from V and 5 bases from J, with 18 bases between. Germline V gene sequence: CDR1 SGHRS, CDR2 YFSETQ. The CDR3 loop reads CASSPKLMTGETQYF. CDR3 in DNA: TGCGCCAGCAGCCCCAAGTTAATGACGGGTGAGACCCAGTACTTC.

This clone has just one count. The chain has TRBV7-9 and TRBJ2-2; 8 positions agree with TRBD1. J was trimmed by 4 bases and V by 8 bases; bases with no gene match: 9. In germline, CDR1 is SEHNR, CDR2 FQNEAQ (reference sequence). The CDR3 extends over 15 amino acids. The CDR3 protein is CASGQGAPGTGELFF. In DNA, the CDR3 is TGTGCCAGCGGGCAGGGGGCCCCGGGCACCGGGGAGCTGTTTTTT.

The chain carries TRBV19 and TRBJ2-2, with 9 nucleotides matching TRBD1. Unmatched junction bases numbered 8, after V lost 6 bases and J lost 6 bases. Germline CDR1 and CDR2: LNHDA and SQIVND (reference sequence). This CDR3 contains 15 residues. CDR3 in amino acids: CASRRGTGSAGELFF. The CDR3 DNA reads as TGTGCCAGTAGACGTGGGACAGGGTCAGCCGGGGAGCTGTTTTTT.

This clone was observed a few times. The V call is TRBV4-1, the J call TRBJ2-7; 7 bases map to TRBD2. The germline V gene has CDR1 MGHRA and CDR2 YSYEKL. The length of the CDR3 is 14 residues. The V and J ends lost 5 bases and 5 bases, in that order; junction bases with no gene match: 9. The CDR3 nucleotides read TGCGCCAGCAGCAGCAGACTAGCTTCCGACGAGCAGTACTTC. It encodes CASSSRLASDEQYF.

The gene calls are TRBV6-5 and TRBJ2-7, with D hard to call. The germline V gene encodes CDR1 MNHEY and CDR2 SVGAGI. Trimming took 4 bases from V and 0 from J, leaving 10 bases between them. The CDR3 length is 14 residues. The chain's CDR3 is CASSSPISSYEQYF. Here the CDR3 DNA reads TGTGCCAGCAGTTCTCCGATTAGCTCCTACGAGCAGTACTTC.

This rearrangement joins TRBV5-6 to TRBJ1-2, with D possibly TRBD1 on 6 matching bases. This CDR3 comprises 13 residues. The germline CDR1 and CDR2 sequences are SGHDT and YYEEEE. Trimming removed 1 base from V and 8 bases from J, with 12 bases in between. The CDR3: CASSLYTGQGYTF. CDR3 coding DNA: TGTGCCAGCAGCTTGTATACAGGGCAAGGCTACACCTTC.

This clone has a handful of counts. The chain is built from TRBV9 and TRBJ1-6; D is ambiguous. CDR1 and CDR2 from the germline V gene are SGDLS and YYNGEE. This CDR3 contains 12 residues. V was shortened by 0 bases and J by 10 bases, with 5 bases between the two germline ends. CDR3 in amino acids: CASSVDRSPLHF. In DNA, the CDR3 is TGTGCCAGCAGCGTAGATCGGTCACCCCTCCACTTT.

The rearrangement links TRBV7-2 to TRBJ2-7; D uncertain. V dropped 5 bases and J dropped 7 bases, with 12 bases sitting between them. This CDR3 region has 12 residues. CDR1 and CDR2 (germline): SGHTA, FQGNSA. CDR3 coding DNA: TGTGCCAGCAGCGTTCCTTTGCGGGAGCAGTACTTC. This gives the protein CASSVPLREQYF. Supplemented by reference TRBV7-2 and TRBJ2-7, the full variable domain reads GAGVSQSPSNKVTEKGKDVELRCDPISGHTALYWYRQSLGQGLEFLIYFQGNSAPDKSGLPSDRFSAERTGGSVSTLTIQRTQQEDSAVYLCASSVPLREQYFGPGTRLTVT.

The chain has TRBV7-9 and TRBJ2-5; D gene unclear. The germline CDR1 and CDR2 sequences are SEHNR and FQNEAQ (reference sequence). The CDR3 runs 15 residues. V dropped 1 base and J dropped 0 bases, with 9 bases sitting between them. CDR3 coding DNA: TGTGCCAGCAGCTTAGTTAATCAGTACCAAGAGACCCAGTACTTC. Amino acid sequence: CASSLVNQYQETQYF.

This sequence joins TRBV18 and TRBJ2-1; 7 nucleotides align to TRBD1. CDR1 is KGHSH and CDR2 is LQKENI in the germline V gene. After removal of 4 bases from V and 3 bases from J, the junction contained 6 bases not matched to a gene. The CDR3 sequence is 15 residues long. DNA of the CDR3: TGTGCCAGCTCACTGCTGACAGGGATCTACAATGAGCAGTTCTTC. It translates to CASSLLTGIYNEQFF.

The chain links TRBV30 to TRBJ1-1; 10 bases align to TRBD1. V shed 4 bases and J 4 bases; nucleotides not matched to a gene: 9. The CDR3 runs 15 residues. Germline V gene sequence: CDR1 GTSNPN, CDR2 SVGIG (reference sequence). In DNA, the CDR3 is TGTGCCTGGAAAAGACAGGGGGCCGGGGGCACTGAAGCTTTCTTT. Protein sequence: CAWKRQGAGGTEAFF.

The chain has TRBV27 and TRBJ1-4; no reliable D call. The length of the CDR3 is 15 residues. Trimming stripped 9 bases from V and 8 bases from J, with 22 bases between. CDR1 is MNHEY and CDR2 is SMNVEV in the germline V gene (reference sequence). CDR3 amino acids: CASRRTARAEEKLFF. In DNA form, the CDR3 reads TGTGCCAGTAGGCGCACAGCCCGAGCGGAGGAAAAACTGTTTTTT. The complete variable domain, with remaining parts taken from reference TRBV27 and TRBJ1-4, reads EAQVTQNPRYLITVTGKKLTVTCSQNMNHEYMSWYRQDPGLGLRQIYYSMNVEVTDKGDVPEGYKVSRKEKRNFPLILESPSPNQTSLYFCASRRTARAEEKLFFGSGTQLSVL.

This chain connects TRBV18 to TRBJ2-1, with TRBD2 matching over 8 bases. This CDR3 spans 14 amino acids. CDR1 and CDR2 from the germline V gene are KGHSH and LQKENI. J lost 9 bases, V lost 3 bases, and 7 bases had no gene match. In DNA, the CDR3 is TGTGCCAGCTCACCCAATAGCGGGGAGGTTGAGCAGTTCTTC. It codes for CASSPNSGEVEQFF.

The rearrangement joins TRBV4-1 to TRBJ1-2; 7 bases map to TRBD1. The CDR3 is 15 residues long. Germline assignment: CDR1 MGHRA and CDR2 YSYEKL. The J segment lost 1 base and the V segment lost 1 base, leaving 3 bases of the junction unmatched. The DNA for the CDR3 is TGCGCCAGCAGCCAAGGGGACAGTTTTAACTATGGCTACACCTTC. Translated: CASSQGDSFNYGYTF.

This clone is a singleton in its sample. The J gene is TRBJ1-1, the V gene TRBV28; a weak D match, TRBD1 (5 bases). This CDR3 region has 14 residues. The V end lost 6 bases, the J end lost 4 bases, and 15 bases lay between the germline ends. From germline, CDR1 is MDHEN and CDR2 SYDVKM. CDR3 bases: TGTGCCAGCAGCCTGGGGCAGTTTAGCACTGAAGCTTTCTTT. Encoded protein: CASSLGQFSTEAFF.

J is TRBJ2-1 and V is TRBV7-9, with 9 bases that match TRBD2. The V and J ends lost 4 bases and 7 bases, in that order; junction bases with no gene match: 8. Germline V gene lookup returns CDR1 SEHNR and CDR2 FQNEAQ (reference sequence). The CDR3 is made up of 15 amino acids. The CDR3 DNA reads as TGTGCCAGCAGCTCCAAGGGCGGGGGGGTTAATGAGCAGTTCTTC. Protein: CASSSKGGGVNEQFF.

The chain uses TRBV5-4 and TRBJ2-1; 15 bases fit TRBD2. The trim removed 4 bases at V and 6 bases at J, leaving 5 bases unmatched. Looked up from germline, CDR1 is SGHNT and CDR2 is YYREEE (reference sequence). CDR3 length equals 16 residues. In DNA, the CDR3 is TGTGCCAGCAGCCGCTGGACTAGCGGGGGGGCCAATGAGCAGTTCTTC. It is translated as CASSRWTSGGANEQFF.

This chain links TRBV5-8 with TRBJ1-5; 12 bases are shared with TRBD1. V trimming: 4 bases; J trimming: 1 base; junction bases outside the gene matches: 6. The CDR3 totals 17 residues. Germline V gene sequence: CDR1 SGHTS, CDR2 YDEGEE. The CDR3 protein is CASSRGQGAGSNQPQHF. In DNA form, the CDR3 reads TGTGCCAGCAGCAGGGGACAGGGGGCAGGAAGCAATCAGCCCCAGCATTTT.

This chain's CDR3 is CASVPPGQGSGYTF. For the CDR3, the DNA is TGTGCCAGCGTCCCCCCAGGGCAGGGGAGCGGCTACACCTTC. The J gene is TRBJ1-2, the V gene TRBV6-5; maybe TRBD1 (6 bases). This CDR3 contains 14 residues. Trimming took off 8 bases at V and 8 bases at J, with 21 bases between the two ends. Germline V gene sequence: CDR1 MNHEY, CDR2 SVGAGI.

The chain carries TRBV3-1 (or the pseudogene TRBV3-2) and TRBJ1-1, with no clear D. The CDR3 has 14 residues. Germline CDR1 is LGHDT and CDR2 is YNNKEL (reference sequence). V was shortened by 4 bases and J by 0 bases, with 9 bases between the two germline ends. The CDR3: CASSPRGLNTEAFF. DNA of the CDR3: TGTGCCAGCAGCCCCCGGGGATTGAACACTGAAGCTTTCTTT.

The chain couples TRBV6-2 or TRBV6-3 to TRBJ2-3; 12 bases map to TRBD2. In germline, CDR1 is MNHEY, CDR2 SVGEGT. V lost 4 bases, J lost 2 bases, and 4 bases stayed unmatched. This CDR3 is 16 amino acids long. CDR3 in amino acids: CASSSSSGGVTDTQYF. The CDR3 nucleotides read TGTGCCAGCAGTTCCTCTAGCGGGGGGGTCACAGATACGCAGTATTTT.

This clone was observed a few times. This chain links TRBV29-1 with TRBJ2-1; 13 bases align to TRBD2. Germline trimming cut 5 bases from V and 8 bases from J; bases unmatched to any gene: 6. The CDR3 length is 14 residues. Per germline, CDR1 SQVTM and CDR2 ANQGSEA. This CDR3 is CSVFYGLAGDEQFF. The CDR3 DNA follows: TGCAGCGTTTTTTACGGACTAGCGGGGGATGAGCAGTTCTTC.

This chain links TRBV6-5 with TRBJ1-1; 7 bases align to TRBD1. CDR1 is MNHEY and CDR2 is SVGAGI in the germline V gene. CDR3 length equals 13 residues. The J segment lost 4 bases and the V segment lost 6 bases, leaving 5 bases of the junction unmatched. The CDR3 sequence: CASRLQGTTEAFF. As DNA, the CDR3 is TGTGCCAGCAGATTACAGGGGACCACTGAAGCTTTCTTT.

J is TRBJ1-2 and V is TRBV15; D possibly corresponds to TRBD1 (5 bases). V shed 0 bases and J shed 2 bases, with 10 bases lying between them. Germline-derived CDR1 and CDR2 are LNHNV and YYDKDF (reference sequence). The CDR3 totals 15 residues. CDR3 amino acids: CATSRDRQGNYGYTF. The CDR3 DNA reads TGTGCCACCAGCAGAGATAGGCAGGGCAACTATGGCTACACCTTC.